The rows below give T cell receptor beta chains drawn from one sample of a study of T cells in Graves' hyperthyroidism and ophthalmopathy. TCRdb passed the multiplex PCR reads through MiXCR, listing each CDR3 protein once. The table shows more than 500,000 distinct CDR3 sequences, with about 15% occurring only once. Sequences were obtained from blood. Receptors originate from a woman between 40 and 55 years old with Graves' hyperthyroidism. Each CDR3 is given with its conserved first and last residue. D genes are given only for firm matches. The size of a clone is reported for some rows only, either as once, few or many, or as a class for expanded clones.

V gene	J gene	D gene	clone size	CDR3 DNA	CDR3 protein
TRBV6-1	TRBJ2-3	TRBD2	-	TGTGCCAGCAGCCGGACTAGCGGGCCCACAGATACGCAGTATTTT	CASSRTSGPTDTQYF
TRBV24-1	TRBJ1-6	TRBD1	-	TGTGCCACCAGTGAGGGACAGGGTGGATCACCCCTCCACTTT	CATSEGQGGSPLHF
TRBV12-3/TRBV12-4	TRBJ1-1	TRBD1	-	TGTGCCAGCAGTGGGATACCGGGACAGGGCACTGAAGCTTTCTTT	CASSGIPGQGTEAFF
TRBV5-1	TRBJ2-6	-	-	TGCGCCAGCAGCTTGGGGACAGCGTCCTCTGGGGCCAACGTCCTGACTTTC	CASSLGTASSGANVLTF
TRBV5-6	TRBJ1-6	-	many	TGTGCCAGCAGCGCCCGACAGCTAGCTAGACCCCTCCACTTT	CASSARQLARPLHF
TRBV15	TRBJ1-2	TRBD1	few	TGTGCCACCAGCAGAGGTACAGGGGGCGCGAGTGGCTACACCTTC	CATSRGTGGASGYTF
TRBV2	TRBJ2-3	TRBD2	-	TGTGCCAGCAGTTTGACTAGCGGTTACACAGATACGCAGTATTTT	CASSLTSGYTDTQYF
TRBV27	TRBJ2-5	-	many	TGTGCCAGCAGCCGACAGGGAGGGTGGGAGACCCAGTACTTC	CASSRQGGWETQYF
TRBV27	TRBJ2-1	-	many	TGTGCCAGCAGACCGCCGGGCGGAAACTACAATGAGCAGTTCTTC	CASRPPGGNYNEQFF
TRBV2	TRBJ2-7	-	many	TGTGCCAGCAGGTTAGGGTTTGCCTACGAGCAGTACTTC	CASRLGFAYEQYF
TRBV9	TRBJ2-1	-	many	TGTGCCAGCAGCATCCTGGGACTCCCGTTGAATGAGCAGTTCTTC	CASSILGLPLNEQFF
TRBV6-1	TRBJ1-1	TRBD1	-	TGTGCCGGCAGTTATTCACCCCGACAGGGCTACACTGAAGCTTTCTTT	CAGSYSPRQGYTEAFF
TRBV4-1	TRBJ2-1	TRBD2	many	TGCGCCAGCAGCGGACAGTTCGGACTAGCGGGAGTTCCACGACAGGAGGATGAGCAGTTCTTC	CASSGQFGLAGVPRQEDEQFF
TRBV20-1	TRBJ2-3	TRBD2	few	TGCAGTGCTCCGACTAGCGGGAGGTTCACAGATACGCAGTATTTT	CSAPTSGRFTDTQYF
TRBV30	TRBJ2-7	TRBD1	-	TGTGCCTGGAGTGTAGAGGGACAGCTCTACGAGCAGTACTTC	CAWSVEGQLYEQYF
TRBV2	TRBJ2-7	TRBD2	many	TGTGCCAGCAGTGGTATGACTAGCGGGGTCGAGCAGTACTTC	CASSGMTSGVEQYF
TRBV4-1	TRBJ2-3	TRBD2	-	TGCGCCAGCAGCCAGGCATTCCTAGCGGGAGTGGAAGATACGCAGTATTTT	CASSQAFLAGVEDTQYF
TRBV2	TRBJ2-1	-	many	TGTGCCAGCAGTCAGGGGGAGCCGGGACTAGGATACAATGAGCAGTTCTTC	CASSQGEPGLGYNEQFF
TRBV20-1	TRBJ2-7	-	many	TGCAGTGCCAGATGGGGGAGCTACGAGCAGTACTTC	CSARWGSYEQYF
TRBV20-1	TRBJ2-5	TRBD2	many	TGCAGTGCTAGGGCCGTGGGACTAGCGGGAGTTTCAGTAGAGACCCAGTACTTC	CSARAVGLAGVSVETQYF
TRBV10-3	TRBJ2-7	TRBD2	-	TGTGCCATCAGTGAGTGGCCGGCTAGCGGGGGAGGATCCTACGAGCAGTACTTC	CAISEWPASGGGSYEQYF
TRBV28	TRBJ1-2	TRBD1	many	TGTGCCAGCAGTACCCGACAGGGGGCCAACTATGGCTACACCTTC	CASSTRQGANYGYTF
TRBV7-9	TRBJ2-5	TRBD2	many	TGTGCCAGCAGCTTAGTCGGACTAGCGGGACAAGAGACCCAGTACTTC	CASSLVGLAGQETQYF
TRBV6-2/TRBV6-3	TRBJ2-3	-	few	TGTGCCAGCAGCCGGGACACAGGATTTCAAGATACGCAGTATTTT	CASSRDTGFQDTQYF
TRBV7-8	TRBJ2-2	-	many	TGTGCCAGCAGCCCCCGGGGCAGAGACACCGGGGAGCTGTTTTTT	CASSPRGRDTGELFF
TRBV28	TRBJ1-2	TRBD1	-	TGTGCCAGCAGTTCGACGACAGGGAACTATGGCTACACCTTC	CASSSTTGNYGYTF
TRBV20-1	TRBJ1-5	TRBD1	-	TGCAGTGCTTGGGACAGAGGCAATCAGCCCCAGCATTTT	CSAWDRGNQPQHF
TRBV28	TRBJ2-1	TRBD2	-	TGTGCCAGCAGTTTAAGCGGGAGGGTGAATGAGCAGTTCTTC	CASSLSGRVNEQFF
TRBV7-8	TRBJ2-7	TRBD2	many	TGTGCCAGCAGCTCCATGACCGGGACTAGCGGTTACGAGCAGTACTTC	CASSSMTGTSGYEQYF
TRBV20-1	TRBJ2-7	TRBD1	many	TGCAGTGCTAGAATGGGGACAGAGTTGTACGAGCAGTACTTC	CSARMGTELYEQYF
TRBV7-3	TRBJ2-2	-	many	TGTGCCAGCAGCTTAAACGCCGCGAACACCGGGGAGCTGTTTTTT	CASSLNAANTGELFF
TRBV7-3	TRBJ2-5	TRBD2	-	TGTGCCAGCAGCCGTACTAGCGGGAGTCAGGGCCAAGAGACCCAGTACTTC	CASSRTSGSQGQETQYF
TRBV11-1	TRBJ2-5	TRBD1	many	TGTGCCAGCAGCACGGGACAGGGGAGAGAGACCCAGTACTTC	CASSTGQGRETQYF
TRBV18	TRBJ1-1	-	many	TGTGCCAGCTCACCACCGTACTGGGAAACTGAAGCTTTCTTT	CASSPPYWETEAFF
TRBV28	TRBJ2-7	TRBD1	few	TGTGCCAGCAGTTTAAATATCGGGACAGGAGCGACCCTCTCCCACGAGCAGTACTTC	CASSLNIGTGATLSHEQYF
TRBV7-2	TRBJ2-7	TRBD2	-	TGTGCCAGCAGCTTAGCGGGACTAGCGGGAGGCCCCCCCCCCTACGAGCAGTACTTC	CASSLAGLAGGPPPYEQYF
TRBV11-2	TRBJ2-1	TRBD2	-	TGTGCCAGCAGCCAGACTAGCCGATACAATGAGCAGTTCTTC	CASSQTSRYNEQFF
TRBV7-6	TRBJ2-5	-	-	TGTGCCAGCAGCTTAGGGGCTGGAGGCCCAAATAGAGGGACCCAGTACTTC	CASSLGAGGPNRGTQYF
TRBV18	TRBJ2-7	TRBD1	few	TGTGCCAGCACCCCGGAGACAGGGCCCTACGAGCAGTACTTC	CASTPETGPYEQYF
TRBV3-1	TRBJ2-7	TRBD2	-	TGTGCCAGCAGCCAAGGAGGACTAGCGGGAGACGAGCAGTACTTC	CASSQGGLAGDEQYF
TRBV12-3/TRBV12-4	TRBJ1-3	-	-	TGTGCCAGCAGTTTAGGAAAATGGGGAATCTACGCTGGAAACACCATATATTTT	CASSLGKWGIYAGNTIYF
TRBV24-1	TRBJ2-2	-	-	TGTGCCACCAGTAGTACACCCGGAGGAATGAACACCGGGGAGCTGTTTTTT	CATSSTPGGMNTGELFF
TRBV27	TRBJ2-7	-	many	TGTGCCAGCAGTTTTTCCGGCCAGTCGAGCTCCTACGAGCAGTACTTC	CASSFSGQSSSYEQYF
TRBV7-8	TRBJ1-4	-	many	TGTGCCAGCAGCGCCCAGCTGGGTGAAAAACTGTTTTTT	CASSAQLGEKLFF
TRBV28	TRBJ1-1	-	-	TGTGCCAGCAGTCCCCGGACGGAACACACTGAAGCTTTCTTT	CASSPRTEHTEAFF
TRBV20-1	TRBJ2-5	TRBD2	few	TGCAGTGCTGGCAGGACTAGCGGTTACCAAGAGACCCAGTACTTC	CSAGRTSGYQETQYF
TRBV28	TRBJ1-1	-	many	TGTGCCAGCAGAACCGAATTGAACACTGAAGCTTTCTTT	CASRTELNTEAFF
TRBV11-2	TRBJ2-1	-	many	TGTGCCAGCAGCCCGGGACTTCCCTACAATGAGCAGTTCTTC	CASSPGLPYNEQFF
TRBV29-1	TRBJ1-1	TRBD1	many	TGCCTGGACAGGGGGCTGAACACTGAAGCTTTCTTT	CLDRGLNTEAFF
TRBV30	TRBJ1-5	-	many	TGTGCCTGGAGTAAGGTGAATAGCAATCAGCCCCAGCATTTT	CAWSKVNSNQPQHF
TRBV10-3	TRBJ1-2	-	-	TGTGCCATCAGTGAAGAGGGTTCTAGAGGCTACACCTTC	CAISEEGSRGYTF